This record looks at one TCR beta chain sequence and its context. Antigen unknown. This CDR3 has 16 residues. CDR1 and CDR2 from the germline V gene are SGHRS and YFSETQ. V shed 0 bases, J shed 10 bases, and the junction held 6 bases outside the gene matches. The sample belongs to a study of identical twins. General study findings and limits: There was an excess of low generation probability in the out-of-frame alpha sequences that twins shared.

Donors uniformly comprised healthy Caucasians. Unique molecular identifiers were present on cDNA, and template switching added a universal primer site. TCRdb re-called the 5' RACE reads with MiXCR, one entry per CDR3 protein. The top ten clones hold 1.5% to 2% of a sample with 700,000 to 950,000 distinct CDR3 sequences, approximately 13% of them seen once. The data were also submitted as part of a second study, on yellow fever vaccine responses in identical twins.

Source material: PBMCs. This TCR was sampled from a woman in her late teens or twenties in good health. The V and J genes are TRBV5-1 and TRBJ2-1; 14 bases fit TRBD2. The CDR3, as DNA: TGCGCCAGCAGCTTGGGGGGACTAGCGGGAGTACGGGAGCAGTTCTTC. It codes for CASSLGGLAGVREQFF.